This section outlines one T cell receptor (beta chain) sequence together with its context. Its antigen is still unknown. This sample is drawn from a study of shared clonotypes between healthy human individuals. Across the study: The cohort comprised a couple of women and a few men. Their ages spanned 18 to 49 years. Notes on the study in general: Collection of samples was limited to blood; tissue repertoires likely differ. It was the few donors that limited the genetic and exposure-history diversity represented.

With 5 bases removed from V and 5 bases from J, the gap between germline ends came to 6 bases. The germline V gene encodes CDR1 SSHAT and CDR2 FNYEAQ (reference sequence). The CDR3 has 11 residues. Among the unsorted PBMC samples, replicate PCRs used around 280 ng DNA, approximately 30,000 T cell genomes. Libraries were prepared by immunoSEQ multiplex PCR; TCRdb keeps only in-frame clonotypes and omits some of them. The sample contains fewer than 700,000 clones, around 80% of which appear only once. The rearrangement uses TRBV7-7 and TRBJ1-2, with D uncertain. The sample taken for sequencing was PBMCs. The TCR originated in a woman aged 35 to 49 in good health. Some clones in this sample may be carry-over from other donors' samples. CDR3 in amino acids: CASSHTYGYTF. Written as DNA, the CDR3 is TGTGCCAGCAGCCACACTTATGGCTACACCTTC.